This T cell receptor beta chain was captured by sequencing in a study of OX40 agonist ivuxolimab in advanced cancers. Study overall: Ivuxolimab, an antibody that agonizes OX40 (CD134), was administered to the patients. A history of anti-PD-1, anti-PD-L1 or anti-CTLA-4 therapy was acceptable, and roughly 40% had some.

Repertoires were generated with immunoSEQ multiplex PCR, while TCRdb's copy carries only in-frame clones and drops some. Among some 83,000 clones listed, approximately 83% were seen once. This TCR derives from an adult with an advanced solid tumor such as melanoma, head and neck, liver or kidney cancer. The sample here was CD4+ or CD8+ T cells sorted from blood, taken in a trial of the OX40 agonist ivuxolimab.

This CDR3 is CASSRAGGPGNIQYF. For the CDR3, the DNA is TGCGCCAGCAGCCGAGCGGGGGGGCCGGGAAACATTCAGTACTTC. The V gene is TRBV4-3, the J gene TRBJ2-4; 10 bases align to TRBD2. The CDR3 extends over 15 amino acids. CDR1 is LGHNA, CDR2 YSLEER, per germline. Trimming at V came to 4 bases and at J to 6 bases, leaving 6 bases not matched to a gene.